This T cell receptor beta chain is from a study of shared clonotypes between healthy human individuals. Trimming stripped 1 base from V and 4 bases from J, with 13 bases between. Germline V gene data show CDR1 as GTSNPN and CDR2 as SVGIG (reference sequence). CDR3 length: 14 residues. Data came from immunoSEQ multiplex PCR; TCRdb stores just in-frame clones and leaves some out. The sample includes 2 million to 3 million clones, 93% of them seen just once. The sequenced sample was naive CD4+ T cells from PBMCs. Subset noted: CD45RA+ positively selected. V gene TRBV30 combines with J gene TRBJ1-2; the D gene is possibly TRBD1 (6 bases). The TCR was taken from a man aged 18 to 35 in good health. Some clones in this sample may be carry-over from other donors' samples. The DNA for the CDR3 is TGTGCCTGGAGTGCCTCGAGGACAGCCTATGGCTACACCTTC. This codes for CAWSASRTAYGYTF.